The sample holds many counts of the clone carrying this T cell receptor beta chain. Antigen specificity is unknown. Trimming removed 2 bases at V and 7 bases at J, with 12 bases between. This CDR3 region has 13 residues. Germline V CDR1 and CDR2: SGHRS, YFSETQ. Unique molecular identifiers tagged the TCRbeta library. TCRdb recomputed calls from the PCR reads with MiXCR, one row per CDR3 protein. The repertoire holds roughly 280,000 distinct CDR3 sequences, 9.5% to 13% seen once, with less than 25% in the top ten. This specimen comes from a study of T-cell reconstitution after alpha-beta-depleted transplantation in children. Findings and limits, study-wide: Reported findings indicate that, about two months after transplant, alpha-beta T cells came from several hundred expanded clones, which were derived from non-depleted graft cells. Surviving recipient T cells and thymic progenitors accounted for the high day-60 TCRbeta diversity observed in some patients. T-cell counts and diversity at one year following transplant were attributed mainly to newly produced T cells.

The receptor was derived from a male patient aged 2 to 10 who had a stem cell transplant for chronic granulomatous disease, so the T cells may come from the graft donor. The chain combines TRBV5-1 with TRBJ1-1, with D perhaps matching TRBD1 (6 bases). The starting material was peripheral blood, obtained 180 days after TCRalphabeta/CD19-depleted stem cell transplant. The CDR3 region has the DNA TGCGCCAGCAGCTTAGGAACAGGGATTGAAGCTTTCTTT. Protein product: CASSLGTGIEAFF.